The 10 T cell receptor beta chains reported below all come from one sample, sequenced in a study of OX40 agonist ivuxolimab in advanced cancers. This table comes from immunoSEQ multiplex PCR, and its TCRdb copy is limited to in-frame clones, with some not included. The sample shows 55,000 to 60,000 clones, 75% to 90% of them seen only once. The sample in question was CD4+ or CD8+ T cells sorted from blood, obtained in a trial of the OX40 agonist ivuxolimab. The receptor source for this set is an adult with an advanced solid tumor such as melanoma, head and neck, liver or kidney cancer.

This clone has only a few counts. The rearrangement joins TRBV19 to TRBJ2-6; 12 bases are a match to TRBD1. CDR1 and CDR2 from the germline V gene are LNHDA and SQIVND (reference sequence). The CDR3 is 18 residues long. Trimming took 3 bases from V and 3 from J; bases not matched to a gene: 6. CDR3 sequence: CASSIWGQGAGGANVLTF. In nucleotides, the CDR3 is TGTGCCAGTAGTATCTGGGGACAGGGGGCTGGTGGGGCCAACGTCCTGACTTTC. Full variable domain (rest looked up from reference TRBV19 and TRBJ2-6): DGGITQSPKYLFRKEGQNVTLSCEQNLNHDAMYWYRQDPGQGLRLIYYSQIVNDFQKGDIAEGYSVSREKKESFPLTVTSAQKNPTAFYLCASSIWGQGAGGANVLTFGAGSRLTVL.

The chain joins TRBV30 to TRBJ2-7, with D uncertain. Germline V gene data show CDR1 as GTSNPN and CDR2 as SVGIG (reference sequence). This CDR3 contains 11 residues. Trimming removed 2 bases at V and 4 bases at J, with 6 bases between. The DNA of the CDR3 is TGTGCCTGGAGTAAGTTGTACGAGCAGTACTTC. The encoded protein is CAWSKLYEQYF.

The CDR3 here is CASSPAVGWDTGELFF. The CDR3 DNA is TGTGCCAGCAGCCCGGCGGTCGGCTGGGACACCGGGGAGCTGTTTTTT. This chain connects TRBV5-8 to TRBJ2-2; D gene unclear. There are 16 residues in the CDR3. Germline loops: CDR1 SGHTS, CDR2 YDEGEE. Trimming pared 4 bases from V and 3 bases from J, leaving 16 bases between.

The rearrangement uses TRBV6-5 and TRBJ2-7; perhaps TRBD1 as D (6 bases). Deletions cut 6 bases from V and 2 bases from J, with 17 bases between. The length of the CDR3 is 15 residues. CDR1 and CDR2 from the germline V gene are MNHEY and SVGAGI. The CDR3 sequence is CASRPGVLETYEQYF. The CDR3 DNA reads TGTGCCAGCAGACCAGGGGTTTTGGAGACCTACGAGCAGTACTTC.

The chain combines TRBV19 with TRBJ2-7; D gene ambiguous. Germline CDR1 LNHDA, CDR2 SQIVND (reference sequence). V shed 4 bases and J shed 2 bases, with 15 bases lying between them. This CDR3 contains 15 residues. The CDR3 spells CASSTPRGGTYEQYF. In DNA, the CDR3 is TGTGCCAGTAGTACTCCCCGAGGCGGTACCTACGAGCAGTACTTC.

This clone is labeled as medium-sized (0.01 to 0.1%). This chain joins TRBV14 and TRBJ1-3; D ambiguous. Between the trimmed V and J ends, which lost 2 bases and 0 bases, there was a span of 5 bases. The CDR3 spans 14 residues. Germline loops: CDR1 SGHDN, CDR2 FVKESK. The CDR3 DNA is TGTGCCAGCAGCCAAATCTTCTCTGGAAACACCATATATTTT. Translating it yields CASSQIFSGNTIYF.

V is TRBV5-8 and J is TRBJ2-2; D is uncertain. This CDR3 has 17 amino acids. Trimming stripped 4 bases from V and 3 bases from J, with 19 bases between. Germline lookup yields CDR1 SGHTS and CDR2 YDEGEE. The CDR3 coding sequence is TGTGCCAGCAGCATCAATGGCCCGAAGTTCTACACCGGGGAGCTGTTTTTT. Translating it yields CASSINGPKFYTGELFF.

This clone was seen more than once but under ten times. The chain has TRBV4-1 and TRBJ2-2; 13 nucleotides match TRBD2. The V gene's germline CDR1 is MGHRA and CDR2 YSYEKL. This CDR3 contains 16 residues. V lost 4 bases and J lost 5; bases outside the gene matches: 4. In DNA form, the CDR3 reads TGCGCCAGCAGCCGCGGACTAGCGGGAGAAACCGGGGAGCTGTTTTTT. Encoded protein: CASSRGLAGETGELFF.

The chain uses TRBV11-2 and TRBJ2-1; the match to TRBD2 covers 11 bases. Germline V CDR1 and CDR2: SGHAT, FQNNGV. There are 15 residues in the CDR3. V shed 5 bases and J 2 bases; nucleotides not matched to a gene: 2. CDR3 coding DNA: TGTGCCAGCAGCGCGACTAGCGGGGCCTACAATGAGCAGTTCTTC. This gives the protein CASSATSGAYNEQFF. Complete variable domain (other parts from reference TRBV11-2 and TRBJ2-1): EAGVAQSPRYKIIEKRQSVAFWCNPISGHATLYWYQQILGQGPKLLIQFQNNGVVDDSQLPKDRFSAERLKGVDSTLKIQPAKLEDSAVYLCASSATSGAYNEQFFGPGTRLTVL.

The chain is built from TRBV10-3 and TRBJ2-5; 12 nucleotides agree with TRBD2. J gave up 4 bases and V 1 base, and 4 bases lay outside the gene matches. CDR1 and CDR2 from the germline V gene are ENHRY and SYGVKD. The CDR3 has 16 amino acids. DNA of the CDR3: TGTGCCATCAGTGAGTTGCTAGCGGGAGGGCTAGAGACCCAGTACTTC. It is translated as CAISELLAGGLETQYF.